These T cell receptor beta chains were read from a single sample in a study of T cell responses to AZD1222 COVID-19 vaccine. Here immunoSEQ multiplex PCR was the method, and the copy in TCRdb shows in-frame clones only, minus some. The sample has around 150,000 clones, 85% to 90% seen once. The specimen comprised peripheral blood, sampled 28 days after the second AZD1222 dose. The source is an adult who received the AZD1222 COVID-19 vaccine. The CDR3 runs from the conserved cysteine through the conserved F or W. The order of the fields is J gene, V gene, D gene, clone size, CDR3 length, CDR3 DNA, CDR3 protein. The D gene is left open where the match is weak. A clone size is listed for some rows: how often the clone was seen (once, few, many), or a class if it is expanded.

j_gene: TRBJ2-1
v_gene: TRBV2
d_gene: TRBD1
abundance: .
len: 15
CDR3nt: TGTGCCAGCAGCCCGACAGGGGGCTCCTACAATGAGCAGTTCTTC
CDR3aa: CASSPTGGSYNEQFF

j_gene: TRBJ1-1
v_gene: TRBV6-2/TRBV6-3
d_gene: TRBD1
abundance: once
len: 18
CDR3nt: TGTGCCAGCAGTTACCCTATGACAGGGAGGTACAAGAACACTGAAGCTTTCTTT
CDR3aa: CASSYPMTGRYKNTEAFF

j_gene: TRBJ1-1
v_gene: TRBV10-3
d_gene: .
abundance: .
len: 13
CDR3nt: TGTGCCATCAAGCAGGGTTGGGATTCTGAAGCTTTCTTT
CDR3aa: CAIKQGWDSEAFF

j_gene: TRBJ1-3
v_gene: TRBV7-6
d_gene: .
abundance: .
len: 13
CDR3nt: TGTGCCAGCAGCTTAAACAGGGTGGACACCATATATTTT
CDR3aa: CASSLNRVDTIYF

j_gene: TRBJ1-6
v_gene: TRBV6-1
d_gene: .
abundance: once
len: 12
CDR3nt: TGTGCCAGCAGTGAACCGCCGGGTAACCTCCACTTT
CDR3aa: CASSEPPGNLHF

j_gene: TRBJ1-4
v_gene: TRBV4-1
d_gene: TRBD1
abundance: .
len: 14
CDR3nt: TGCGCCAGCAGCCTCCGGGACAGGGTTGAAAAACTGTTTTTT
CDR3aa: CASSLRDRVEKLFF

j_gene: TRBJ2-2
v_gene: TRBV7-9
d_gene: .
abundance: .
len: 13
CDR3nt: TGTGCCAGCAGCTTAGTCACAACCGGGGAGCTGTTTTTT
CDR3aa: CASSLVTTGELFF

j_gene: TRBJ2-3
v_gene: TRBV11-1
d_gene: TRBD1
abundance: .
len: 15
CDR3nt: TGTGCCAGCAGCTTAGATGGGACAGGGACAGATACGCAGTATTTT
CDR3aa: CASSLDGTGTDTQYF

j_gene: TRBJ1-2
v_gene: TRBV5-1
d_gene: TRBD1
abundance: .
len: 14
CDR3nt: TGCGCCAGCAGCTTGGCCGACAGGGGGCAAGGCTACACCTTC
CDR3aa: CASSLADRGQGYTF

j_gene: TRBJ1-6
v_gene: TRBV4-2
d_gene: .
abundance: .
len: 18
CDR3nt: TGTGCCAGCAGCCAAGATCCTATGTTACAGTTGGGGAATTCACCCCTCCACTTT
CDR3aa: CASSQDPMLQLGNSPLHF

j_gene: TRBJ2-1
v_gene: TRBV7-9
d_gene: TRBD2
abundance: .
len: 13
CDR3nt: TGTGCCAGCAGCATCGCGGGGGGCAATGAGCAGTTCTTC
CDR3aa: CASSIAGGNEQFF

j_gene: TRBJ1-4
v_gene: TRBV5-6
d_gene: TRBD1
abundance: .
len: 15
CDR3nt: TGTGCCAGCAGCTTAGGGCCGGGACAGTCGGAAAAACTGTTTTTT
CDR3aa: CASSLGPGQSEKLFF

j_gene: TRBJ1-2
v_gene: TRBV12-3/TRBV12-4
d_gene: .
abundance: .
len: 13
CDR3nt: TGTGCCAGCAGCCACGGCCCTAACTATGGCTACACCTTC
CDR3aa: CASSHGPNYGYTF

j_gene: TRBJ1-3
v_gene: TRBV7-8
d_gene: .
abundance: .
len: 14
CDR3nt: TGTGCCAGCAGCCCGGGGAGTTCTGGAAACACCATATATTTT
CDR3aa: CASSPGSSGNTIYF

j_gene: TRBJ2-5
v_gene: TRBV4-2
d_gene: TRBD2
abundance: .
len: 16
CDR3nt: TGTGCCAGCAGCCAAGAGGTTGGGAGGGCCCAAGAGACCCAGTACTTC
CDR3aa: CASSQEVGRAQETQYF

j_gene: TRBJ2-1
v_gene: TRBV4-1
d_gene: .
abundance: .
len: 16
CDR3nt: TGCGCCAGCAGCCCGGACGGTGTGCCCTCCTACAATGAGCAGTTCTTC
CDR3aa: CASSPDGVPSYNEQFF

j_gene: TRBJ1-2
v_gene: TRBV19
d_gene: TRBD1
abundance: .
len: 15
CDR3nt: TGTGCCAGTAGTCACCCTACGACAGGGAACTATGGCTACACCTTC
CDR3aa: CASSHPTTGNYGYTF

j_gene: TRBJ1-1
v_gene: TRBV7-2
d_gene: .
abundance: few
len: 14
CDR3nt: TGTGCCAGCAGCTCGCCAGCGCACCACACTGAAGCTTTCTTT
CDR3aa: CASSSPAHHTEAFF

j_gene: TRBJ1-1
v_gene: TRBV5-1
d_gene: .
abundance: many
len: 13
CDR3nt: TGCGCCAGCAGCTTCGAGCCGAACACTGAAGCTTTCTTT
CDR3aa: CASSFEPNTEAFF

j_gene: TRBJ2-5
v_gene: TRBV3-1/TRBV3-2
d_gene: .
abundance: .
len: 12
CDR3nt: TGTGCCAGCAGCCAACGGGAAGAGACCCAGTACTTC
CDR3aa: CASSQREETQYF

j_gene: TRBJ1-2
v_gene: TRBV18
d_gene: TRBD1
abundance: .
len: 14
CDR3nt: TGTGCCAGCTCCGCGGGACAGGGCATCTATGGCTACACCTTC
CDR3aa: CASSAGQGIYGYTF

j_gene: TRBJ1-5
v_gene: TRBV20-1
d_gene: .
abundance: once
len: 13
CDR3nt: TGCAGTGCTAGTGGGGGGAGCAATCAGCCCCAGCATTTT
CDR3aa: CSASGGSNQPQHF

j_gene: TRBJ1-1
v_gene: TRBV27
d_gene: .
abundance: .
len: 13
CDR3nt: TGTGCCAGCAGTTTAGCGATGAACACTGAAGCTTTCTTT
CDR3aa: CASSLAMNTEAFF

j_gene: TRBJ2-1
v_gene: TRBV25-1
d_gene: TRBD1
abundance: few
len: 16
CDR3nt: TGTGCCAGCAGTACTCCACCGGGACAGGGGGGCAATGAGCAGTTCTTC
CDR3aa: CASSTPPGQGGNEQFF

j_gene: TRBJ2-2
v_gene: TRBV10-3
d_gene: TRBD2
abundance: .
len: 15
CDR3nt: TGTGCCATCAGTGTTGGGGGGGCGAACACCGGGGAGCTGTTTTTT
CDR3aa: CAISVGGANTGELFF

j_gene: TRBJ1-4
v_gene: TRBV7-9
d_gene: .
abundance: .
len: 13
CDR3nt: TGTGCCAGCACCTCGAAAAACGACGGAAAACTGTTTTTT
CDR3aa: CASTSKNDGKLFF

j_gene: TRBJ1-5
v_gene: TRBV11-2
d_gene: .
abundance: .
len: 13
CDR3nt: TGTGCCAGCAGCTTAGATCACAGTCAGCCCCAGCATTTT
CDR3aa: CASSLDHSQPQHF

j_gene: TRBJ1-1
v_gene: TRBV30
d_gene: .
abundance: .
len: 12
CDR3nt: TGTGCCTGGAGAGCTTGGGGAGCAGAAGCTTTCTTT
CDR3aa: CAWRAWGAEAFF

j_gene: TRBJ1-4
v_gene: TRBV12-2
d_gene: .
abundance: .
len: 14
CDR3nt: TGTGCAAGTCGAAAGGACCATCTGGGTGAAAAACTGTTTTTT
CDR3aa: CASRKDHLGEKLFF

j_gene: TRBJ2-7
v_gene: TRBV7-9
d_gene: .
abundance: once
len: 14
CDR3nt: TGTGCCAGCACCCCCGTAGGCCCTTCCTACGAGCAGTACTTC
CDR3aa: CASTPVGPSYEQYF

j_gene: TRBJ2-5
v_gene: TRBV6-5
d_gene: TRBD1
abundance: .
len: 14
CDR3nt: TGTGCCAGCAGCTCGGGACAGGGTAAATGGACCCAGTACTTC
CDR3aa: CASSSGQGKWTQYF

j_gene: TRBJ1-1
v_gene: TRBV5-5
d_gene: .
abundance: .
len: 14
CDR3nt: TGTGCCAGCAGCTTCACGGGAGGGCGAACTGAAGCTTTCTTT
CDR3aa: CASSFTGGRTEAFF

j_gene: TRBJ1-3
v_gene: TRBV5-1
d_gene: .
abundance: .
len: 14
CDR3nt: TGCGCCAGCAGCTTGGGTGGCTCTGGAAACACCATATATTTT
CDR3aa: CASSLGGSGNTIYF

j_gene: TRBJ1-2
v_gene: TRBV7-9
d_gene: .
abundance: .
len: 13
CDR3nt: TGTGCCAGCAGTCTCTCCGTGTGGGAAGGCTACACCTTC
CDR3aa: CASSLSVWEGYTF

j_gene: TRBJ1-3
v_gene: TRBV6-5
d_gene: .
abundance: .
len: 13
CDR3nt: TGTGCCAGCAGAGACAGCTCTGGAAACACCATATATTTT
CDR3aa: CASRDSSGNTIYF

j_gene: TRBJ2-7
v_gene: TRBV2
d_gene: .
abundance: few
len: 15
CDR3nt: TGTGCCAGCAGGGAGACAGCCTATGCCGTCTACGAGCAGTACTTC
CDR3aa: CASRETAYAVYEQYF